This passage covers 28 T cell receptor beta chains from one sample sequenced in a study of Ad26.COV2.S vaccination and SARS-CoV-2 variants. As for treatment: some 20 received Ad26.COV2.S at low or high dose, single or two shots; 5 received placebo; per-sample allocation not given. Sampling happened 63 days after the first vaccine or placebo injection. Sequenced by immunoSEQ multiplex PCR; TCRdb stores in-frame clones only, minus some. Of under 250,000 clones in the sample, around nine tenths were seen once. Sample: peripheral blood, taken in a trial of Ad26.COV2.S vaccine versus placebo. Receptor source: a person between 18 and 60 years old who received the Ad26.COV2.S COVID-19 vaccine or a placebo.

The rearrangement joins TRBV2 to TRBJ1-2, with D tentatively TRBD1 (6 bases). The V end lost 5 bases, the J end lost 5 bases, and 18 bases lay between the germline ends. The CDR3 extends over 15 amino acids. The germline V gene has CDR1 SNHLY and CDR2 FYNNEI. The CDR3 sequence is CASSQTGRLEYGYTF. The DNA of the CDR3 is TGTGCCAGCAGTCAAACAGGGAGGCTGGAGTATGGCTACACCTTC. The full variable domain, rest sourced from reference TRBV2 and TRBJ1-2, is EPEVTQTPSHQVTQMGQEVILRCVPISNHLYFYWYRQILGQKVEFLVSFYNNEISEKSEIFDDQFSVERPDGSNFTLKIRSTKLEDSAMYFCASSQTGRLEYGYTFGSGTRLTVV.

This clone was found a few times. This sequence joins TRBV6-6 and TRBJ1-1, with TRBD1 as a possible D gene (5 bases). Germline CDR1 and CDR2: MNHNY and SVGAGI (reference sequence). CDR3 size: 14 residues. Trimming shortened V by 6 bases and J by 11 bases, and 22 bases separated the two germline ends. CDR3 nucleotides: TGTGCCAGCAGACACGGGGACTCGCCCGCTAGGGCTTTCTTT. This translates into CASRHGDSPARAFF.

This clone was counted a single time. The chain is built from TRBV6-1 and TRBJ2-3, with D possibly matching TRBD2 (6 bases). Trimming removed 1 base at V and 7 bases at J, with 21 bases between. Germline V gene data show CDR1 as MNHNS and CDR2 as SASEGT. The CDR3 is 17 residues long. The CDR3 region has the DNA TGTGCCAGCAGTGAAGTCCCTAGCGCTAAAGTGGTCTATACGCAGTATTTT. It yields the protein CASSEVPSAKVVYTQYF.

The V call is TRBV5-3, the J call TRBJ2-7; TRBD1 or TRBD2 may be the D gene (5 bases each). TRBV5-3 is placed among ORFs of uncertain function. Trimming removed 7 bases at V and 0 bases at J, with 17 bases between. The CDR3 length is 15 residues. The CDR3 region has the DNA TGTGCCAGATTTCAGGGCCTGGGACCCTCCTACGAGCAGTACGTC. Translated, it gives CARFQGLGPSYEQYV.

The chain recombines TRBV5-1 with TRBJ2-5; unclear D gene. The V gene's germline CDR1 is SGHRS and CDR2 YFSETQ. The CDR3 has 17 amino acids. V was shortened by 0 bases and J by 6 bases, with 21 bases between the two germline ends. The CDR3 DNA reads TGCGCCAGCAGCTTGGACGGGCTTGTAGGTAGGAGACAGACCCAGTACTTC. This codes for CASSLDGLVGRRQTQYF.

V and J are TRBV6-1 and TRBJ2-4; 14 bases map to TRBD2. The CDR3 contains 19 residues. Germline trimming cut 4 bases from V and 1 base from J; bases unmatched to any gene: 9. CDR1 is MNHNS, CDR2 SASEGT, per germline. The CDR3 here is CASSVEGLAGAGAKNIQYF. The CDR3 nucleotides read TGTGCCAGCAGTGTAGAGGGACTAGCGGGGGCCGGGGCCAAAAACATTCAGTACTTC.

The gene calls are TRBV4-1 and TRBJ2-1, with TRBD2 matching 7 bases. In germline, CDR1 is MGHRA, CDR2 YSYEKL. There are 15 residues in the CDR3. Trimming removed 4 bases from V and 7 bases from J; junction bases left unmatched: 10. The CDR3 bases are TGCGCCAGCAGCCCTCTTGCCCGGGAGGCGAATGAGCAGTTCTTC. It yields the protein CASSPLAREANEQFF.

This chain joins TRBV28 and TRBJ2-1, with D possibly being TRBD2 (7 bases). This CDR3 has 17 residues. V lost 6 bases to trimming and J lost 0 bases, with 18 bases between them. In germline, CDR1 is MDHEN, CDR2 SYDVKM. In DNA form, the CDR3 reads TGTGCCAGCAGCCTAGGGGGGGCTTCGAGCTCCTACAATGAGCAGTTCTTC. Translating gives CASSLGGASSSYNEQFF. The full variable domain, its missing parts supplied by reference TRBV28 and TRBJ2-1, is DVKVTQSSRYLVKRTGEKVFLECVQDMDHENMFWYRQDPGLGLRLIYFSYDVKMKEKGDIPEGYSVSREKKERFSLILESASTNQTSMYLCASSLGGASSSYNEQFFGPGTRLTVL.

The J gene is TRBJ1-1, the V gene TRBV11-2, with D possibly matching TRBD1 (6 bases). Trimming took 2 bases from V and 5 from J, leaving 15 bases between them. This CDR3 region has 15 residues. Germline values: CDR1 SGHAT, CDR2 FQNNGV. The CDR3 is CASSLQGNSGTEAFF. CDR3 coding DNA: TGTGCCAGCAGCTTACAGGGGAACAGCGGAACTGAAGCTTTCTTT. Full variable domain (rest looked up from reference TRBV11-2 and TRBJ1-1): EAGVAQSPRYKIIEKRQSVAFWCNPISGHATLYWYQQILGQGPKLLIQFQNNGVVDDSQLPKDRFSAERLKGVDSTLKIQPAKLEDSAVYLCASSLQGNSGTEAFFGQGTRLTVV.

The chain employs TRBV5-4 and TRBJ1-5, with a weak D call TRBD1 (6 bases). The germline V gene has CDR1 SGHNT and CDR2 YYREEE (reference sequence). The CDR3 spans 15 residues. With 0 bases removed from V and 4 bases from J, the gap between germline ends came to 11 bases. The DNA of the CDR3 is TGTGCCAGCAGCTTGGGTGCAGGGGTAAATCAGCCCCAGCATTTT. This encodes CASSLGAGVNQPQHF.

The genes are TRBV4-3 and TRBJ1-1; D possibly corresponds to TRBD1 (5 bases). CDR3 size: 16 residues. The V gene's germline CDR1 is LGHNA and CDR2 YSLEER. V was clipped by 0 bases and J by 3 bases, with 14 bases between them. The CDR3 spells CASSQDVGEGDTEAFF. CDR3 bases: TGCGCCAGCAGCCAAGATGTAGGGGAAGGAGACACTGAAGCTTTCTTT.

The rearrangement joins TRBV2 to TRBJ2-2; TRBD1 matches 8 bases. The germline CDR1 and CDR2 sequences are SNHLY and FYNNEI. The CDR3 is 14 residues long. V gave up 4 bases and J gave up 6 bases; unmatched junction bases: 4. CDR3 nucleotide sequence: TGTGCCAGCAGTGGACAGGGGCCGGCCGGGGAGCTGTTTTTT. This codes for CASSGQGPAGELFF.

This rearrangement joins TRBV4-3 to TRBJ1-2, with 7 bases that match TRBD1. The CDR3 extends over 14 amino acids. Trimming cost V 0 bases and J 5 bases; bases outside gene matches: 3. Germline V gene data show CDR1 as LGHNA and CDR2 as YSLEER. The DNA of the CDR3 is TGCGCCAGCAGCCAAGATCGGACAGGTTATGGCTACACCTTC. It translates to CASSQDRTGYGYTF.

This sequence joins TRBV30 and TRBJ1-4; D uncertain. CDR1 and CDR2 (germline): GTSNPN, SVGIG (reference sequence). V lost 3 bases, J lost 7 bases, and 9 bases lay in between. CDR3 length equals 12 residues. CDR3 coding DNA: TGTGCCTGGAGCGACCGGGGTGAAAAACTGTTTTTT. It specifies CAWSDRGEKLFF. Combining the CDR3 with reference TRBV30 and TRBJ1-4 gives the whole variable domain SQTIHQWPATLVQPVGSPLSLECTVEGTSNPNLYWYRQAAGRGLQLLFYSVGIGQISSEVPQNLSASRPQDRQFILSSKKLLLSDSGFYLCAWSDRGEKLFFGSGTQLSVL.

V gene TRBV7-2 combines with J gene TRBJ2-1, with D possibly matching TRBD1 (6 bases). This CDR3 comprises 16 residues. Trimming took 1 base from V and 2 from J, leaving 12 bases between them. Germline CDR1 and CDR2: SGHTA and FQGNSA. The DNA for the CDR3 is TGTGCCAGCAGCTTAGGTTGGGGGCACGCCTACAATGAGCAGTTCTTC. This gives the protein CASSLGWGHAYNEQFF.

This CDR3 reads CASSPARAVSTDTQYF. The CDR3 nucleotides read TGTGCCAGCAGCCCAGCGCGGGCGGTTAGCACAGATACGCAGTATTTT. This chain links TRBV7-2 with TRBJ2-3; D is possibly TRBD2 (5 bases). The CDR3 contains 16 residues. In germline, CDR1 is SGHTA, CDR2 FQGNSA. V lost 5 bases, J lost 0 bases, and 15 bases lay in between.

V usage is TRBV5-5 and J usage is TRBJ2-3; the D gene is possibly TRBD1 (5 bases). Germline V gene sequence: CDR1 SGHKS, CDR2 YYEKEE (reference sequence). This CDR3 has 14 residues. Trimming stripped 3 bases from V and 2 bases from J, with 10 bases between. The DNA of the CDR3 is TGTGCCAGCAGCTCAGGACACCTCACAGATACGCAGTATTTT. It translates to CASSSGHLTDTQYF.

J is TRBJ2-3 and V is TRBV6-1; 10 bases align to TRBD2. The CDR3 length is 17 residues. Per germline, CDR1 MNHNS and CDR2 SASEGT. Losses at the gene ends were 3 bases for V and 0 bases for J; bases not matched to a gene: 6. CDR3 nucleotide sequence: TGTGCCAGCAGTGACCCTAGAGCGGGAGGGAGCACAGATACGCAGTATTTT. It codes for CASSDPRAGGSTDTQYF.

This clone was counted only a few times. The V gene is TRBV7-3, the J gene TRBJ2-3; D is undetermined. V lost 5 bases, J lost 5 bases, and 14 bases lay in between. The V gene's germline CDR1 is SGHTA and CDR2 FQGTGA. The length of the CDR3 is 14 residues. The DNA for the CDR3 is TGTGCCAGCAGCCCCCAAATGTCCGGAGATACGCAGTATTTT. Translating it yields CASSPQMSGDTQYF.

This chain uses TRBV7-2 with TRBJ1-2, with a weak D call TRBD1 (5 bases). Trimming removed 4 bases from V and 5 bases from J, with 14 bases in between. Germline lookup yields CDR1 SGHTA and CDR2 FQGNSA. This CDR3 has 14 amino acids. CDR3 nucleotide sequence: TGTGCCAGCAGCTCCCGACAGAAAAATTATGGCTACACCTTC. Its protein product is CASSSRQKNYGYTF.

This CDR3 is CASSPLTGSQETQYF. Written as DNA, the CDR3 is TGTGCCAGTAGTCCCCTCACAGGTTCCCAAGAGACCCAGTACTTC. The V and J genes are TRBV19 and TRBJ2-5, with a tentative D call TRBD1 (5 bases). Trimming removed 5 bases from V and 1 base from J, with 14 bases in between. This CDR3 has 15 amino acids. Germline assignment: CDR1 LNHDA and CDR2 SQIVND (reference sequence). Full variable domain (missing parts from reference TRBV19 and TRBJ2-5): DGGITQSPKYLFRKEGQNVTLSCEQNLNHDAMYWYRQDPGQGLRLIYYSQIVNDFQKGDIAEGYSVSREKKESFPLTVTSAQKNPTAFYLCASSPLTGSQETQYFGPGTRLLVL.

The J gene is TRBJ1-1, the V gene TRBV18; D is unclear. The CDR3 totals 13 residues. Germline V CDR1 and CDR2: KGHSH, LQKENI. V lost 2 bases and J 6 bases, leaving 10 bases between the germline ends. The CDR3 sequence: CASSPNGFAEAFF. CDR3 in DNA: TGTGCCAGCTCACCAAACGGGTTCGCTGAAGCTTTCTTT. The full variable domain, its missing parts supplied by reference TRBV18 and TRBJ1-1, is NAGVMQNPRHLVRRRGQEARLRCSPMKGHSHVYWYRQLPEEGLKFMVYLQKENIIDESGMPKERFSAEFPKEGPSILRIQQVVRGDSAAYFCASSPNGFAEAFFGQGTRLTVV.

The chain is built from TRBV7-2 and TRBJ1-6; maybe TRBD1 (5 bases). V gave up 4 bases and J gave up 9 bases, with 16 bases separating them. The CDR3 runs to 15 residues. Germline V gives CDR1 SGHTA, CDR2 FQGNSA. For the CDR3, the DNA is TGTGCCAGCAGCTCGGAGCAGGGTCGGAGTTCACCCCTCCACTTT. Translated: CASSSEQGRSSPLHF.

The chain links TRBV2 to TRBJ2-2; 7 positions match TRBD1. Germline V CDR1 and CDR2: SNHLY, FYNNEI. This CDR3 is 15 amino acids long. The V and J ends lost 6 bases and 4 bases, in that order; junction bases with no gene match: 8. DNA for the CDR3: TGTGCCAGCAGGGCCGACAGGGTGTTCACCGGGGAGCTGTTTTTT. It translates to CASRADRVFTGELFF.

This sequence joins TRBV14 and TRBJ2-7; weak D call: TRBD1 (5 bases). This CDR3 comprises 16 residues. CDR1 SGHDN and CDR2 FVKESK come from the germline V gene. Trimming stripped 1 base from V and 0 bases from J, with 13 bases between. The CDR3 loop is CASSQAFGRASYEQYF. CDR3 coding DNA: TGTGCCAGCAGCCAAGCGTTTGGCAGGGCCTCCTACGAGCAGTACTTC.

The V gene is TRBV7-8, the J gene TRBJ2-5; 7 nucleotides agree with TRBD1. V shed 5 bases, J shed 5 bases, and the junction held 5 bases outside the gene matches. CDR1 is SGHVS and CDR2 is FQNEAQ in the germline V gene. CDR3 length: 13 amino acids. DNA of the CDR3: TGTGCCAGCAGCCGACAGGGTGAGGAGACCCAGTACTTC. This translates into CASSRQGEETQYF.

The chain has TRBV27 and TRBJ1-2, with D tentatively TRBD1 (5 bases). The CDR3 runs 16 residues. V was pared by 5 bases and J by 0 bases, with 16 bases between. Germline values: CDR1 MNHEY, CDR2 SMNVEV (reference sequence). Written as DNA, the CDR3 is TGTGCCAGCAGTCCACAGGAAAGAGATTCTAACTATGGCTACACCTTC. It translates to CASSPQERDSNYGYTF.

The chain employs TRBV19 and TRBJ2-2, with TRBD2 as a possible D gene (6 bases). The CDR3 sequence is 14 residues long. Trimming took off 6 bases at V and 0 bases at J, with 8 bases between the two ends. Germline CDR1 is LNHDA and CDR2 is SQIVND (reference sequence). CDR3 bases: TGTGCCAGTAGACGCGGGGCGAACACCGGGGAGCTGTTTTTT. Amino acid sequence: CASRRGANTGELFF.